A single sample is the source of the 11 T cell receptor beta chains below, sequenced in a study of OX40 agonist ivuxolimab in advanced cancers. The assay was immunoSEQ multiplex PCR, and TCRdb's table has in-frame clones only and misses some. The table shows 70,000 to 100,000 clones, with 85% to 90% occurring only once. Sequencing was performed on CD4+ or CD8+ T cells sorted from blood, taken in a trial of the OX40 agonist ivuxolimab. These receptors were obtained from an adult with an advanced solid tumor such as melanoma, head and neck, liver or kidney cancer.

The rearrangement links TRBV2 to TRBJ2-5; 8 bases match TRBD2. The CDR3 extends over 14 amino acids. The germline CDR1 and CDR2 sequences are SNHLY and FYNNEI. V lost 2 bases, J lost 2 bases, and 1 base stayed unmatched. This chain's CDR3 is CASSETSGQETQYF. CDR3 sequence (DNA): TGTGCCAGCAGTGAAACTAGCGGTCAAGAGACCCAGTACTTC.

The chain employs TRBV4-1 and TRBJ2-2, with D perhaps TRBD2 (5 bases). Trimming cost V 2 bases and J 6 bases, with 19 bases left between them. Germline V lookup: CDR1 MGHRA, CDR2 YSYEKL. The CDR3 runs to 17 residues. CDR3 sequence: CASSQHKTRLSAGELFF. The CDR3 DNA reads TGCGCCAGCAGCCAACACAAAACAAGGCTTAGCGCCGGGGAGCTGTTTTTT.

This CDR3 reads CASSPPRGEQYF. The CDR3 nucleotides are TGTGCCAGCTCACCACCCAGGGGCGAGCAGTACTTC. This chain connects TRBV18 to TRBJ2-7; tentative D call: TRBD1 (6 bases). The CDR3 has 12 amino acids. V lost 0 bases and J lost 6, with 6 bases in between. The germline V gene encodes CDR1 KGHSH and CDR2 LQKENI. The complete variable domain, with remaining parts taken from reference TRBV18 and TRBJ2-7, reads NAGVMQNPRHLVRRRGQEARLRCSPMKGHSHVYWYRQLPEEGLKFMVYLQKENIIDESGMPKERFSAEFPKEGPSILRIQQVVRGDSAAYFCASSPPRGEQYFGPGTRLTVT.

The chain recombines TRBV30 with TRBJ2-3, with TRBD2 matching 7 bases. V shed 7 bases, J shed 6 bases, and the junction held 7 bases outside the gene matches. CDR3 length: 12 residues. Per the germline V gene, CDR1 is GTSNPN and CDR2 is SVGIG (reference sequence). In DNA, the CDR3 is TGTGCCTCTGGGGGGGTTTGGGATACGCAGTATTTT. Translated, it gives CASGGVWDTQYF. Based on the CDR3 plus reference TRBV30 and TRBJ2-3, the full variable domain is SQTIHQWPATLVQPVGSPLSLECTVEGTSNPNLYWYRQAAGRGLQLLFYSVGIGQISSEVPQNLSASRPQDRQFILSSKKLLLSDSGFYLCASGGVWDTQYFGPGTRLTVL.

The V gene is TRBV5-7, the J gene TRBJ2-5; 7 bases line up with TRBD1. TRBV5-7 is flagged as an ORF with uncertain function. This CDR3 comprises 16 residues. The V and J ends lost 1 base and 1 base, in that order; junction bases with no gene match: 7. The CDR3 nucleotides are TGTGCCAGCAGCTTGAGGGGAGACAGGGCCCAAGAGACCCAGTACTTC. This encodes CASSLRGDRAQETQYF.

This clone showed up just a few times. This chain connects TRBV29-1 to TRBJ2-3; the match to TRBD2 covers 14 bases. Germline CDR1 SQVTM, CDR2 ANQGSEA. V lost 7 bases and J lost 5; bases outside the gene matches: 17. The CDR3 covers 18 residues. In DNA form, the CDR3 reads TGCAGCGCCACACCGGGACTAGCGGGAGCAGGAGGTGGAGATACGCAGTATTTT. This gives the protein CSATPGLAGAGGGDTQYF.

V gene TRBV5-1 combines with J gene TRBJ2-1; the match to TRBD2 covers 7 bases. The CDR3 consists of 15 residues. V lost 5 bases and J lost 8; bases outside the gene matches: 13. Germline V gene sequence: CDR1 SGHRS, CDR2 YFSETQ. The CDR3 nucleotides are TGCGCCAGCAGGGCTCCCGGCGGGAGTGGCTATGAGCAGTTCTTC. This encodes CASRAPGGSGYEQFF.

There are a few counts of this clone. The CDR3 loop reads CASSYTREETQYF. The CDR3 DNA reads TGTGCCAGCAGTTACACCCGGGAAGAGACCCAGTACTTC. The J gene is TRBJ2-5, the V gene TRBV6-6; D not resolved. Trimming took off 2 bases at V and 3 bases at J, with 7 bases between the two ends. Per the germline V gene, CDR1 is MNHNY and CDR2 is SVGAGI (reference sequence). The CDR3 runs 13 residues.

The V and J genes are TRBV30 and TRBJ2-1; TRBD2 might be the D (6 bases). Germline V gives CDR1 GTSNPN, CDR2 SVGIG (reference sequence). V was cut by 1 base and J by 9 bases, with 19 bases left in between. The CDR3 covers 15 residues. In DNA form, the CDR3 reads TGTGCCTGGAGTGGGAAGGTGGGAGCGGGCGGTGAGCAGTTCTTC. Translating gives CAWSGKVGAGGEQFF. The full variable domain, its missing parts supplied by reference TRBV30 and TRBJ2-1, is SQTIHQWPATLVQPVGSPLSLECTVEGTSNPNLYWYRQAAGRGLQLLFYSVGIGQISSEVPQNLSASRPQDRQFILSSKKLLLSDSGFYLCAWSGKVGAGGEQFFGPGTRLTVL.

V gene TRBV5-1 combines with J gene TRBJ1-1, with 9 positions matching TRBD1. Germline CDR1 reads SGHRS; CDR2 reads YFSETQ. After removal of 0 bases from V and 5 bases from J, the junction contained 8 bases not matched to a gene. CDR3 length equals 16 residues. For the CDR3, the DNA is TGCGCCAGCAGCTTGGGTACAGGGGGCGGTCGGACTGAAGCTTTCTTT. It encodes CASSLGTGGGRTEAFF.

The J gene is TRBJ2-1, the V gene TRBV6-1; TRBD1 matches at 8 bases. The CDR3 is 14 residues long. V lost 3 bases, J lost 5 bases, and 3 bases stayed unmatched. From germline, CDR1 is MNHNS and CDR2 SASEGT. The CDR3 DNA reads TGTGCCAGCAGTGATAGGGGACAGGACAATGAGCAGTTCTTC. This translates into CASSDRGQDNEQFF.